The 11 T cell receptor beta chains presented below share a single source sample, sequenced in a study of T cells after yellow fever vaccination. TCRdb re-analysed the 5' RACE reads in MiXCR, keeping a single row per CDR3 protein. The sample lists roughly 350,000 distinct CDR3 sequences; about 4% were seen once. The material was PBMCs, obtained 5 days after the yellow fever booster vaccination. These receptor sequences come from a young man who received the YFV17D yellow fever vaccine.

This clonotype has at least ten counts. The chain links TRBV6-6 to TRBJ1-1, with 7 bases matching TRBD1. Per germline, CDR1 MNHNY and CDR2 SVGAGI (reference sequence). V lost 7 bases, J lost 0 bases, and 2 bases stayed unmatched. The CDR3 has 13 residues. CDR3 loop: CASKGQLNTEAFF. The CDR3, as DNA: TGTGCCAGCAAGGGACAGCTGAACACTGAAGCTTTCTTT.

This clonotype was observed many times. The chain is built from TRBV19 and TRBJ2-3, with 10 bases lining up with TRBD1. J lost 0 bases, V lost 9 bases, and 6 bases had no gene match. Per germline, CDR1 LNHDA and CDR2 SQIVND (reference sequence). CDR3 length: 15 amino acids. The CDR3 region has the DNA TGTGCCAGCCGGGACAGGGGTCCTAGCACAGATACGCAGTATTTT. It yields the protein CASRDRGPSTDTQYF.

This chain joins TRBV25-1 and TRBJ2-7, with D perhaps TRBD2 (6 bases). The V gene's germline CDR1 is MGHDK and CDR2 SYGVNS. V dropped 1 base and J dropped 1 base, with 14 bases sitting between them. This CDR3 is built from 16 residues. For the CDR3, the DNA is TGTGCCAGCAGTGAATTACTGTACGGGGGTTCCTACGAGCAGTACTTC. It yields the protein CASSELLYGGSYEQYF.

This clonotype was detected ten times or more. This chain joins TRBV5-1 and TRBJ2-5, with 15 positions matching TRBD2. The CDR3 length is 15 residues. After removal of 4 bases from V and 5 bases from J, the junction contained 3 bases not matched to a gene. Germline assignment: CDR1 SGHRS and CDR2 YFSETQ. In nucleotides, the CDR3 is TGCGCCAGCAGCACCGGGACTAGCGGGGGGGAGACCCAGTACTTC. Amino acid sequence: CASSTGTSGGETQYF.

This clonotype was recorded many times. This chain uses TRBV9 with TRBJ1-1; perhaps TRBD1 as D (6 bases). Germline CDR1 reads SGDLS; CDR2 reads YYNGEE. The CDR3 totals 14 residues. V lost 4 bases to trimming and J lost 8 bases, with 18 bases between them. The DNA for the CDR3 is TGTGCCAGCAGCCAGGGCGACAGGACGTACGAAGCTTTCTTT. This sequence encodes CASSQGDRTYEAFF.

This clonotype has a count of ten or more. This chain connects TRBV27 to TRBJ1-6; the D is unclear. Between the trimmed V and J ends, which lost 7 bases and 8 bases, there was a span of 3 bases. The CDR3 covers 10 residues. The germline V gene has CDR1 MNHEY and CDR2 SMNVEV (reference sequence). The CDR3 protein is CASTDSPLHF. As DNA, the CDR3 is TGTGCCAGCACGGATTCACCCCTCCACTTT.

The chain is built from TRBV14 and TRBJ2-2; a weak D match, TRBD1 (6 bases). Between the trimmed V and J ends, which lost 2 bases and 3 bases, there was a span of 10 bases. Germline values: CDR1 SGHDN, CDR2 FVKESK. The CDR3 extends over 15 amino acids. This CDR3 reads CASSQLQGHTGELFF. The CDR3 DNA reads TGTGCCAGCAGCCAACTACAGGGCCACACCGGGGAGCTGTTTTTT. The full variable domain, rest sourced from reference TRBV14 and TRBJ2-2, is EAGVTQFPSHSVIEKGQTVTLRCDPISGHDNLYWYRRVMGKEIKFLLHFVKESKQDESGMPNNRFLAERTGGTYSTLKVQPAELEDSGVYFCASSQLQGHTGELFFGEGSRLTVL.

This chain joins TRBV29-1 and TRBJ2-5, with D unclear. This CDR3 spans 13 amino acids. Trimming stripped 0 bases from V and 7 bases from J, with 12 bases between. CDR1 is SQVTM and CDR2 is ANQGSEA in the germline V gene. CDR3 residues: CSVEEASRVTQYF. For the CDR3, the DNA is TGCAGCGTTGAAGAAGCGTCAAGGGTGACCCAGTACTTC. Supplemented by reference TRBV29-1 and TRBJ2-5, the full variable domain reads SAVISQKPSRDICQRGTSLTIQCQVDSQVTMMFWYRQQPGQSLTLIATANQGSEATYESGFVIDKFPISRPNLTFSTLTVSNMSPEDSSIYLCSVEEASRVTQYFGPGTRLLVL.

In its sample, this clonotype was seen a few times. CDR3 residues: CARRDSNYGYTF. CDR3 DNA: TGTGCCAGACGCGACAGTAACTATGGCTACACCTTC. The gene calls are TRBV2 and TRBJ1-2; TRBD1 is a possible D gene (5 bases). The CDR3 runs to 12 residues. The V gene lost 9 bases and the J gene lost 1 base, with 9 bases spanning the gap. Per germline, CDR1 SNHLY and CDR2 FYNNEI.

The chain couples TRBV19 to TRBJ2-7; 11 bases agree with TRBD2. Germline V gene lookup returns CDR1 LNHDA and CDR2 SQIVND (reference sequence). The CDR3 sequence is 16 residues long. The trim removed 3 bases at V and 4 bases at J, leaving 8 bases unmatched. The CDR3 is CASSIGGTSGGYEQYF. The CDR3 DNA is TGTGCCAGTAGTATCGGAGGCACTAGCGGGGGTTACGAGCAGTACTTC.

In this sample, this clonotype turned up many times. The CDR3 DNA reads TGTGCCAGCAGGCCCGGACAGGGGTATAATTCACCCCTCCACTTT. Translation: CASRPGQGYNSPLHF. This chain links TRBV6-1 with TRBJ1-6, with TRBD1 matching 9 bases. J lost 4 bases, V lost 6 bases, and 4 bases had no gene match. This CDR3 has 15 residues. Germline V CDR1 and CDR2: MNHNS, SASEGT.